The clone carrying this T cell receptor beta chain was observed at least ten times. One end of the junction does not line up with germline, which may come from a read error. TRAV- and TRBV-specific primers were used for first-strand cDNA, which covered alpha and beta chains. TCR amplification ran roughly 20 PCR cycles using constant-region and V-primer adapter primers. A single record per CDR3 protein comes from TCRdb applying MiXCR to the reads. The sample has around 90,000 distinct CDR3 sequences; under 20% are singletons. The sample originates from a study of low-dose radiotherapy and immunotherapy resistance in tumors. This CDR3 is 16 amino acids long. Germline V gene sequence: CDR1 SEHNR, CDR2 FQNEAQ (reference sequence). The time point was: before trial treatment.

This sample comprised PBMCs, obtained before treatment. This rearrangement joins TRBV7-9 to TRBJ2-3; 9 nucleotides line up with TRBD1. The receptor's source is a male donor with prostate cancer. Here the CDR3 reads CASSQGQGHSTDTQYF. For the CDR3, the DNA is TGCGCCAGCAGCCAAGGACAGGGGCATAGCACAGATACGCAGTATTTT.